Each of the 17 T cell receptor beta chains below was sequenced from the same sample in a study of cytomegalovirus exposure and HLA in healthy donors. The PCR was carried out with 60 Vbeta primers and 13 Jbeta primers. TCRdb's copy holds only in-frame clones and misses some; the assay was immunoSEQ multiplex PCR. The data contain under 150,000 clones, roughly 79% of them seen just once; the ten biggest clones take up about 1%. Sequenced input: PBMCs. The receptors shown here come from a male donor in good health and CMV-seronegative.

The J gene is TRBJ2-7, the V gene TRBV5-4; the match to TRBD2 covers 7 bases. J gave up 3 bases and V 1 base, and 1 base lay outside the gene matches. Germline CDR1 is SGHNT and CDR2 is YYREEE (reference sequence). This CDR3 has 13 residues. The CDR3 reads CASSLWDYYEQYF. CDR3 nucleotide sequence: TGTGCCAGCAGCTTGTGGGACTACTACGAGCAGTACTTC.

The chain uses TRBV11-2 and TRBJ2-7, with a weak D call TRBD2 (5 bases). The CDR3 covers 14 residues. CDR1 is SGHAT and CDR2 is FQNNGV in the germline V gene. V gave up 5 bases and J gave up 3 bases, with 14 bases separating them. The chain's CDR3 is CASSRGPSGYEQYF. The CDR3 region has the DNA TGTGCCAGCAGCCGGGGTCCTTCGGGCTACGAGCAGTACTTC.

The chain employs TRBV2 and TRBJ2-3; 11 positions agree with TRBD2. Trimming at V came to 10 bases and at J to 3 bases, leaving 6 bases not matched to a gene. The CDR3 has 14 residues. CDR1 SNHLY and CDR2 FYNNEI come from the germline V gene. The CDR3 DNA is TGTGCCATCGGGACTAGCGGTTGGACAGATACGCAGTATTTT. It codes for CAIGTSGWTDTQYF.

Remarks on this clone: The identical CDR3 is also encoded by other nucleotide sequences in the sample. The CDR3 loop is CASSPRGGNTEAFF. The CDR3, as DNA: TGTGCCAGTAGTCCTCGAGGGGGAAATACTGAAGCTTTCTTT. V and J are TRBV19 and TRBJ1-1, with D possibly TRBD1 on 6 matching bases. Germline assignment: CDR1 LNHDA and CDR2 SQIVND (reference sequence). The CDR3 covers 14 residues. V was clipped by 5 bases and J by 5 bases, with 15 bases between them.

The chain links TRBV2 to TRBJ2-5; possibly TRBD2 for D (6 bases). The CDR3 is 14 amino acids. V shed 8 bases and J shed 3 bases, with 16 bases lying between them. CDR1 and CDR2 (germline): SNHLY, FYNNEI. The CDR3 nucleotides are TGTGCCAGCGGGAACACCCCTAGCGAAGAGACCCAGTACTTC. Its protein is CASGNTPSEETQYF.

The rearrangement uses TRBV5-1 and TRBJ2-2; 7 nucleotides line up with TRBD2. Trimming cost V 5 bases and J 3 bases; bases outside gene matches: 7. The CDR3 length is 15 residues. CDR1 and CDR2 (germline): SGHRS, YFSETQ. The CDR3 spells CASSAQGGDTGELFF. In DNA, the CDR3 is TGCGCCAGCAGTGCGCAGGGAGGGGACACCGGGGAGCTGTTTTTT.

This clone came up a few times. This chain joins TRBV5-8 and TRBJ1-1, with D perhaps TRBD1 (5 bases). CDR1 is SGHTS, CDR2 YDEGEE, per germline. Trimming took off 0 bases at V and 10 bases at J, with 10 bases between the two ends. The CDR3 runs 12 residues. CDR3: CASSLVGVAAFF. CDR3 coding DNA: TGTGCCAGCAGCTTGGTAGGGGTCGCAGCTTTCTTT. The entire variable domain, with the rest obtained from reference TRBV5-8 and TRBJ1-1, is as follows: EAGVTQSPTHLIKTRGQQATLRCSPISGHTSVYWYQQALGLGLQFLLWYDEGEERNRGNFPPRFSGRQFPNYSSELNVNALELEDSALYLCASSLVGVAAFFGQGTRLTVV.

J is TRBJ2-2 and V is TRBV9; D gene ambiguous. The V gene lost 0 bases and the J gene lost 2 bases, with 8 bases spanning the gap. The CDR3 extends over 15 amino acids. Germline V lookup: CDR1 SGDLS, CDR2 YYNGEE. Here the CDR3 reads CASSVGISNTGELFF. CDR3 DNA: TGTGCCAGCAGCGTAGGTATCAGTAACACCGGGGAGCTGTTTTTT. Combining the CDR3 with reference TRBV9 and TRBJ2-2 gives the whole variable domain DSGVTQTPKHLITATGQRVTLRCSPRSGDLSVYWYQQSLDQGLQFLIQYYNGEERAKGNILERFSAQQFPDLHSELNLSSLELGDSALYFCASSVGISNTGELFFGEGSRLTVL.

The chain joins TRBV7-6 to TRBJ2-5, with 10 bases matching TRBD1. V lost 1 base and J lost 4; bases outside the gene matches: 3. The CDR3 runs 15 residues. The V gene's germline CDR1 is SGHVS and CDR2 FNYEAQ. The CDR3, as DNA: TGTGCCAGCAGCTTAGTAGGGACAGGGGTAGAGACCCAGTACTTC. Translation gives CASSLVGTGVETQYF.

The gene calls are TRBV5-6 and TRBJ1-1, with D uncertain. Germline values: CDR1 SGHDT, CDR2 YYEEEE. V was clipped by 4 bases and J by 11 bases, with 12 bases between them. CDR3 length: 11 residues. CDR3 sequence reads: CASSVRGRAFF. CDR3 coding DNA: TGTGCCAGCAGCGTGAGAGGGAGGGCTTTCTTT.

V and J are TRBV10-1 and TRBJ2-7; 7 nucleotides match TRBD1. The germline V gene encodes CDR1 WNHNN and CDR2 SYGVQD (reference sequence). This CDR3 spans 16 amino acids. V shed 4 bases, J shed 0 bases, and the junction held 9 bases outside the gene matches. DNA for the CDR3: TGCGCCAGCAGTGGCCTTACAGGGGCTCCCTCCTACGAGCAGTACTTC. Its translation: CASSGLTGAPSYEQYF.

This clone was detected only once. The DNA of the CDR3 is TGTGCCAGCAGTCAAAACCGACTAGTGCCAGGGGAGACCCAGTACTTC. Translating gives CASSQNRLVPGETQYF. This chain connects TRBV25-1 to TRBJ2-5; tentative D call: TRBD2 (6 bases). CDR1 is MGHDK, CDR2 SYGVNS, per germline. Trimming left V 5 bases short and J 5 bases short, with 21 bases between. The CDR3 has 16 amino acids.

V usage is TRBV30 and J usage is TRBJ2-7; 8 positions agree with TRBD1. This CDR3 is built from 13 residues. The trim removed 0 bases at V and 7 bases at J, leaving 5 bases unmatched. Germline CDR1 and CDR2: GTSNPN and SVGIG (reference sequence). The CDR3 protein is CAWSVGQGREQYF. DNA of the CDR3: TGTGCCTGGAGTGTAGGACAGGGTAGGGAGCAGTACTTC.

On this clone: The sample carries other DNA sequences with the same CDR3. The chain recombines TRBV30 with TRBJ2-3; D may be TRBD1 (6 bases). Trimming took 5 bases from V and 3 from J, leaving 9 bases between them. From germline, CDR1 is GTSNPN and CDR2 SVGIG (reference sequence). This CDR3 has 12 residues. For the CDR3, the DNA is TGTGCCTGGTCACAGGGTACAGATACGCAGTATTTT. This encodes CAWSQGTDTQYF.

A single count supports this clone. The genes are TRBV4-3 and TRBJ1-5, with D possibly TRBD1 on 6 matching bases. The length of the CDR3 is 17 residues. V lost 0 bases, J lost 2 bases, and 14 bases lay in between. Per the germline V gene, CDR1 is LGHNA and CDR2 is YSLEER. The CDR3 loop reads CASSQDIPPGGNQPQHF. The CDR3 DNA reads TGCGCCAGCAGCCAAGATATTCCGCCAGGGGGCAATCAGCCCCAGCATTTT.

This chain joins TRBV27 and TRBJ2-7; 10 positions match TRBD1. CDR3 size: 13 residues. V dropped 5 bases and J dropped 5; count of bases not matched to a gene: 3. Looked up from germline, CDR1 is MNHEY and CDR2 is SMNVEV (reference sequence). This chain's CDR3 is CASSRDRGDEQYF. The CDR3 DNA reads as TGTGCCAGCAGTAGGGACAGGGGTGACGAGCAGTACTTC.

This rearrangement joins TRBV6-5 to TRBJ1-4, with 7 bases lining up with TRBD1. J gave up 5 bases and V 5 bases, and 5 bases lay outside the gene matches. The germline V gene encodes CDR1 MNHEY and CDR2 SVGAGI. This CDR3 is built from 14 residues. The CDR3 region has the DNA TGTGCCAGCAGTATACAGGGGACGAATGAAAAACTGTTTTTT. Translation gives CASSIQGTNEKLFF.